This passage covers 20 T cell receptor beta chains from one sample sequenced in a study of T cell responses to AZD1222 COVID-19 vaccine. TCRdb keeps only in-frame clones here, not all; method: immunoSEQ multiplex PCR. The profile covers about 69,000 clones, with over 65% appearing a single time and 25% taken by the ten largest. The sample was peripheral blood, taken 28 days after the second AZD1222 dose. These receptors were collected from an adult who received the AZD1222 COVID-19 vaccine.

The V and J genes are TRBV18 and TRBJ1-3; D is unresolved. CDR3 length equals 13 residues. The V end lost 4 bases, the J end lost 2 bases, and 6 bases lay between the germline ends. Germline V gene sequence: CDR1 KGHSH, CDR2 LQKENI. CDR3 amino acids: CASSLNAGNTIYF. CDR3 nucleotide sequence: TGTGCCAGCTCACTGAACGCTGGAAACACCATATATTTT.

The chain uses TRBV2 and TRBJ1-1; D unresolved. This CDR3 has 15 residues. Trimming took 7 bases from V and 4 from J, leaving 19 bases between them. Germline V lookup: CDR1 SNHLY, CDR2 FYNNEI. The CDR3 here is CASNPDLLMGTEAFF. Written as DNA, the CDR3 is TGTGCCAGCAACCCGGACCTCTTGATGGGCACTGAAGCTTTCTTT.

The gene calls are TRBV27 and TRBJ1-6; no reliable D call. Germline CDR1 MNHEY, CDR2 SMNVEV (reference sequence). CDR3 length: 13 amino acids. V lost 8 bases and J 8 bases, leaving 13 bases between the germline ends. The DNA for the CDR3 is TGTGCCAGCGCCCGGGTTTGGGATTCACCCCTCCACTTT. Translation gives CASARVWDSPLHF.

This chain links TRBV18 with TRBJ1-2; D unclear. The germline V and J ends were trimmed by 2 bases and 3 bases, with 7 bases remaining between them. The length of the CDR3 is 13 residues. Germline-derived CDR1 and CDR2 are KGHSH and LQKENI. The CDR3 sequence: CASSPSEDYGYTF. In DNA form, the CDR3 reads TGTGCCAGCTCACCAAGCGAGGACTATGGCTACACCTTC.

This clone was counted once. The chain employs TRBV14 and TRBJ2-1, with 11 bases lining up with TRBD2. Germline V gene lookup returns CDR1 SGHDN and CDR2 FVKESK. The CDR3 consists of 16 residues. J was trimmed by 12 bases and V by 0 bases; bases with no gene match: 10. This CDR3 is CASSQDGRLAGIGQFF. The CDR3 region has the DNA TGTGCCAGCAGCCAAGATGGACGACTAGCGGGAATAGGGCAGTTCTTC.

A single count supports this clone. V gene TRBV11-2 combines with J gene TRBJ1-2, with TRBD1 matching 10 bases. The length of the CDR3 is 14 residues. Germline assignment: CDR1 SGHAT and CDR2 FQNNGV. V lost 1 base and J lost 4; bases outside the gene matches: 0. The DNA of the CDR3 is TGTGCCAGCAGCTTAGGGACAGGGGGCTATGGCTACACCTTC. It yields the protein CASSLGTGGYGYTF.

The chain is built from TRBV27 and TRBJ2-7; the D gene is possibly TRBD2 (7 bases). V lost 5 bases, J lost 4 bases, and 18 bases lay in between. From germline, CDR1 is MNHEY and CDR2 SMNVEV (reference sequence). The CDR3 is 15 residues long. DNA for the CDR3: TGTGCCAGCAGTACGGGCCTGGGGGGGCCTTACGAGCAGTACTTC. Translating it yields CASSTGLGGPYEQYF.

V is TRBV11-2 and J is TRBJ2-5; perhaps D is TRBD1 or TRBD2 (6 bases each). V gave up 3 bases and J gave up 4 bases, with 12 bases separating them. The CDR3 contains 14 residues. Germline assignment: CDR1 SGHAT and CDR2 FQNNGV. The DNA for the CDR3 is TGTGCCAGCAGCTTTACAGGGAGGCGAGAGACCCAGTACTTC. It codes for CASSFTGRRETQYF.

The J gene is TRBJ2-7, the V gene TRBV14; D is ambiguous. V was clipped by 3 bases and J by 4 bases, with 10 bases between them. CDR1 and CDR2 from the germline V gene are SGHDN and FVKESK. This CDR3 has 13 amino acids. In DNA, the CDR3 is TGTGCCAGCAGCCACGGCACCAATTACGAGCAGTACTTC. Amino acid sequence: CASSHGTNYEQYF.

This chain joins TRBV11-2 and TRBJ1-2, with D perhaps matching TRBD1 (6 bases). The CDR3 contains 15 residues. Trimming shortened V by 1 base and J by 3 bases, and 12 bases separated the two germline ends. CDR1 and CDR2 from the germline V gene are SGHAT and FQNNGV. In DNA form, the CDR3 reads TGTGCCAGCAGCTTAGTGGCCCAGGGGCACTATGGCTACACCTTC. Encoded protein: CASSLVAQGHYGYTF.

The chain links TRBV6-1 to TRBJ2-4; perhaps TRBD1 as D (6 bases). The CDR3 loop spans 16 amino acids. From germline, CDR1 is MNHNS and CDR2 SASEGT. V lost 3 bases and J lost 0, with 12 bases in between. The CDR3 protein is CASSEQGTLAKNIQYF. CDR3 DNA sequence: TGTGCCAGCAGTGAGCAAGGGACACTAGCCAAAAACATTCAGTACTTC.

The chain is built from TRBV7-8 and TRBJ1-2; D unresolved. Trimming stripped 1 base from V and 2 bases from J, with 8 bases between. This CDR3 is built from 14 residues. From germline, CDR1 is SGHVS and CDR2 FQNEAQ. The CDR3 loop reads CASSLGHRNYGYTF. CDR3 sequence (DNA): TGTGCCAGCAGCTTAGGGCACCGCAACTATGGCTACACCTTC.

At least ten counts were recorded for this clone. The CDR3 bases are TGTGCCAGCAGCGCCTACAATGAAAAACTGTTTTTT. As protein: CASSAYNEKLFF. The chain links TRBV7-6 to TRBJ1-4, with D unclear. V was shortened by 5 bases and J by 5 bases, with 6 bases between the two germline ends. The CDR3 is 12 residues long. CDR1 is SGHVS, CDR2 FNYEAQ, per germline.

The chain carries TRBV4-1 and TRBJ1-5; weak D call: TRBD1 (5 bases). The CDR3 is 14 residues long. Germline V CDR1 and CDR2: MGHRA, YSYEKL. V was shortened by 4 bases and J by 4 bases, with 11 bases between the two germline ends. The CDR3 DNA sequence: TGCGCCAGCAGCCTCAGGGAGGGAAATCAGCCCCAGCATTTT. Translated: CASSLREGNQPQHF.

CDR3 bases: TGTGCCAGCAGACAGAGGACAAGGGAGACCCAGTACTTC. Protein: CASRQRTRETQYF. This chain joins TRBV27 and TRBJ2-5, with TRBD1 as a possible D gene (5 bases). V was clipped by 6 bases and J by 5 bases, with 13 bases between them. This CDR3 has 13 amino acids. Per the germline V gene, CDR1 is MNHEY and CDR2 is SMNVEV (reference sequence).

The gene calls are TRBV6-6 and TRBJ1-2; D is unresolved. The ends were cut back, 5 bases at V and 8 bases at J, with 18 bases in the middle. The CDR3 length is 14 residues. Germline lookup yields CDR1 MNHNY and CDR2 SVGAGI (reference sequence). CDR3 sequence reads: CASSLPMAGLGYTF. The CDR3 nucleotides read TGTGCCAGCAGTCTCCCGATGGCAGGCCTGGGCTACACCTTC.

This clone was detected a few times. For the CDR3, the DNA is TGTGCCAGCCGGTACCCACGCGGGCATGAGCAGTTCTTC. Amino acid sequence: CASRYPRGHEQFF. This chain links TRBV27 with TRBJ2-1, with D possibly being TRBD2 (5 bases). Germline assignment: CDR1 MNHEY and CDR2 SMNVEV (reference sequence). The CDR3 runs 13 residues. V was trimmed by 8 bases and J by 8 bases, leaving 16 bases between them.

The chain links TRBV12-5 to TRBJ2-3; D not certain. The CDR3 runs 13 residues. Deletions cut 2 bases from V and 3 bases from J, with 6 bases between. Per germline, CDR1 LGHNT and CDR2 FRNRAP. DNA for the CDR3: TGTGCTAGTGGTTTGACCCTTACAGATACGCAGTATTTT. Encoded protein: CASGLTLTDTQYF.

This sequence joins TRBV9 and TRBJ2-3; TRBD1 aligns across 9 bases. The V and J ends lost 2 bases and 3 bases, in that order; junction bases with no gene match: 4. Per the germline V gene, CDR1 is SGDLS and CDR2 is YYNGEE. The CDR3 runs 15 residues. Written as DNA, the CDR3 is TGTGCCAGCAGCGTCGGGACAGGGAAAACAGATACGCAGTATTTT. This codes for CASSVGTGKTDTQYF.

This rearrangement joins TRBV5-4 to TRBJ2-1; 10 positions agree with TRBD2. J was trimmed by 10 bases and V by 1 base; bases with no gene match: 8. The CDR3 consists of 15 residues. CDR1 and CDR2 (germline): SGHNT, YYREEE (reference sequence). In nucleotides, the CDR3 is TGTGCCAGCAGCTTGTCGCTAGCGGGGGCCGGGGAGCAGTTCTTC. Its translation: CASSLSLAGAGEQFF.